This TCR beta chain was observed in a study of blood T cell repertoires in COVID-19 (dated by TCRdb to the early 2020s). At the level of the whole study: Samples from collaborators originated in the United States, Italy and Spain and spanned both the acute and convalescent phases of COVID-19. The prospective study material was composed of cDNA or gDNA derived from T cells, B-cell-depleted T cells, or PBMCs. Subjects who had been exposed to COVID-19, were actively infected with it, or had recovered from it provided the deeply sampled blood TCRbeta repertoires that made up the dataset. A freely available public database, intended as a resource for researchers studying the immune response to SARS-CoV-2, is where the repertoires were released. The samples were drawn from the first 160 participants of the ongoing ImmuneRACE study and from 1,200 or so subjects provided by 6 global collaborators. The sample metadata nearly always contained a de-identified subject ID, COVID-19 status, age in years and sex. HLA class I and class II types, where available, came from metadata supplied by the sample provider rather than from assay-based typing.

Study-wide findings and limitations: The quantity of clinical and demographic metadata differed by source and by participant and was supplied without curation.

The immunoSEQ Assay, a bias-controlled multiplex PCR, was used to amplify TCRbeta CDR3 regions from genomic DNA. Processing in the source paper ran as follows. Nucleated cell counts per sample were estimated from amplification of reference gene primers within the assay. To quantify the absolute abundance of each unique TCRbeta CDR3 rearrangement, sequence reads were collapsed and filtered. Productive Simpson clonality was computed per sample as the square root of Simpson's diversity index over productive rearrangements. TCRdb obtained this table from immuneACCESS and retained in-frame rearrangements with V and J assigned. These tables miss some clones; where compared with another copy, unresolved V genes account for less than half of the shortfall, and the remainder is unexplained. V, J and clone size were drawn from that table, and D and trimming were deduced from the DNA. Present in this sample are some 350,000 clones, approximately 84% of which were seen just once. Almost 3% of the sample lies in the top ten.

A remark on this clone: What antigen it recognizes has not been identified. Base qualities are not recorded, but no much larger clone differs from it by a single base.

Participants in the prospective study were aged about 18 to 95 years, lived in 20 to 25 United States geographic areas, and enrolled through a virtual design. In the prospective study, participants were assigned to cohorts based on the clinical history participants reported in a screening survey and a study questionnaire. Recovered participants in ImmuneRACE Cohort 3 were defined as having two consecutive negative NP/OP PCR tests, clearance from a healthcare professional, or resolution of symptoms. Each participant in the prospective study had whole blood, serum and a nasopharyngeal or oropharyngeal swab collected by mobile phlebotomists. Participants in the prospective study had the option to provide additional blood draws and questionnaires over an approximately 2-month period. Blood samples from the prospective study were shipped frozen or at room temperature prior to DNA extraction. Including cysteine and phenylalanine, the CDR3 has 13 amino acids. The retained sequence is limited to the CDR3, 39 bases, with the frame set at the first base. Trimming at the junction amounts to 3 bases on V and 5 bases on J, and the germline ends lie 8 bases apart. From the germline V gene, CDR1 is SNHLY and CDR2 is FYNNEI.

The receptor was isolated from a woman aged 30 to 39 who had recovered from COVID-19. Input material: PBMCs or T cells enriched from blood (not recorded which). The chain joins TRBV2 to TRBJ1-5; the D gene assignment is ambiguous. The DNA reads TGTGCCAGCAGTGACATCGGGGATCAGCCCCAGCATTTT. It translates to CASSDIGDQPQHF.